This TCR beta chain was sequenced for a study of cytomegalovirus exposure and HLA in healthy donors. V lost 4 bases and J 3 bases, leaving 10 bases between the germline ends. This CDR3 has 13 amino acids. In germline, CDR1 is MGHDK, CDR2 SYGVNS. This clone was observed a handful of times. Its matching antigen is unknown. Regarding the study as a whole: It is likely that the observed cluster of highly shared sequence variants was a sequencing artifact. A list of more than 150 TCR beta chains associated with cytomegalovirus was given. Researchers reported in a later analysis that a missense DCLRE1C variant was tied to TCR beta V- and J-gene trimming.

In the PCR, 60 Vbeta and 13 Jbeta primers were used. Methods used by the authors: Among the unique TCR beta chains that a later analysis counted, about 81 million in all, around 11 million were shared. Assay: immunoSEQ multiplex PCR; the TCRdb copy retains only in-frame clones and omits some. V and J calls and clone size are copied from that table; D and trimming were computed from the DNA. The data contain 150,000 to 200,000 clones, roughly 79% of them singletons. The source of this sequence is a man aged 18 to 30 in good health and CMV-seropositive. The sequencing input was PBMCs. The chain couples TRBV25-1 to TRBJ2-7, with a tentative D call TRBD1 (6 bases). DNA of the CDR3: TGTGCCAGCAGTGCGCAGGGGATCTACGAGCAGTACTTC. Its protein is CASSAQGIYEQYF.